Presented here are 8 T cell receptor beta chains from one specimen sequenced in a study of shared clonotypes between healthy human individuals. The method was immunoSEQ multiplex PCR; TCRdb's version includes in-frame clones alone and lacks a portion of them. The repertoire has 2 million to 2.5 million clones, about 94% of them found once; the top ten carry 0.1% to 0.15%. The material sequenced was naive CD4+ T cells sorted from blood. Sample subset: CD45RA+ positively selected. The receptors stem from a man younger than 35 in good health.

The chain has TRBV19 and TRBJ1-3; no firm D call. The CDR3 covers 15 residues. V dropped 5 bases and J dropped 0 bases, with 11 bases sitting between them. From germline, CDR1 is LNHDA and CDR2 SQIVND (reference sequence). The CDR3 protein is CASSAGVGSGNTIYF. The CDR3 nucleotides read TGTGCCAGTAGTGCGGGCGTTGGCTCTGGAAACACCATATATTTT.

V gene TRBV28 combines with J gene TRBJ1-2; 10 bases are shared with TRBD1. V gave up 6 bases and J gave up 8 bases; unmatched junction bases: 6. The germline gives CDR1 MDHEN, CDR2 SYDVKM. The CDR3 contains 13 residues. The DNA for the CDR3 is TGTGCCAGCAGCTGGACAGGGGGGGAAGGCTACACCTTC. This translates into CASSWTGGEGYTF.

The V and J genes are TRBV18 and TRBJ2-3; no reliable D call. This CDR3 has 14 residues. The germline V and J ends were trimmed by 6 bases and 2 bases, with 12 bases remaining between them. Germline V gene data show CDR1 as KGHSH and CDR2 as LQKENI. CDR3 DNA: TGTGCCAGCTCCCATCTTCCCTCCACAGATACGCAGTATTTT. Translating gives CASSHLPSTDTQYF.

This chain connects TRBV15 to TRBJ1-2; TRBD1 is a possible D gene (5 bases). V was cut by 5 bases and J by 5 bases, with 18 bases left in between. CDR3 size: 15 residues. CDR1 is LNHNV and CDR2 is YYDKDF in the germline V gene (reference sequence). The CDR3 sequence is CATSLRTRRPYGYTF. CDR3 DNA sequence: TGTGCCACCAGCCTACGGACACGGAGACCTTATGGCTACACCTTC.

This clone came up once. This chain connects TRBV28 to TRBJ2-2, with 7 positions matching TRBD2. This CDR3 region has 16 residues. After removal of 6 bases from V and 4 bases from J, the junction contained 11 bases not matched to a gene. CDR1 is MDHEN, CDR2 SYDVKM, per germline. The CDR3 spells CASRPTLAKGTGELFF. The CDR3 DNA follows: TGTGCCAGCAGACCCACACTAGCGAAAGGCACCGGGGAGCTGTTTTTT.

The chain uses TRBV7-2 and TRBJ1-2; D unresolved. This CDR3 contains 15 residues. From germline, CDR1 is SGHTA and CDR2 FQGNSA. V was shortened by 5 bases and J by 7 bases, with 20 bases between the two germline ends. The CDR3 DNA is TGTGCCAGCAGCACCGGGCCACCCTCTGGCAGTGGCTACACCTTC. This sequence encodes CASSTGPPSGSGYTF.

The V gene is TRBV5-4, the J gene TRBJ1-1; TRBD1 might be the D (5 bases). This CDR3 is built from 14 residues. CDR1 and CDR2 (germline): SGHNT, YYREEE (reference sequence). Trimming removed 6 bases at V and 0 bases at J, with 12 bases between. The CDR3 here is CASNVRQLNTEAFF. The CDR3 region has the DNA TGTGCCAGCAACGTACGACAGCTGAACACTGAAGCTTTCTTT.

This sequence joins TRBV11-3 and TRBJ1-4, with D maybe TRBD1 (5 bases). Per germline, CDR1 SGHNT and CDR2 YENEEA. Trimming took 3 bases from V and 8 from J, leaving 16 bases between them. The CDR3 extends over 15 amino acids. CDR3: CASSFGGRGEEKLFF. CDR3 sequence (DNA): TGTGCCAGCAGCTTTGGGGGTCGGGGGGAAGAAAAACTGTTTTTT.